This T cell receptor (beta chain) was sequenced in a study of blood T cells in healthy people across ages. A second about 6 to 11 cycle PCR used barcoded and J-beta primers. TCRdb itself ran the 5' RACE reads through MiXCR, one entry per CDR3 protein. The sample has approximately 1,100,000 distinct CDR3 sequences; 40% to 55% are singletons. Overall study findings and caveats: Correlation between TCR beta diversity and naive T cell percentage was strong. Roughly linear age-related decline in beta diversity appeared, significant by age approximately 43. Naive CD4+ cell counts and diversity both ran higher in long-lived than in aged donors.

Peripheral blood was drawn, approximately 9.4 milliliters per donor. Comments on this clonotype: The antigen is not known.

The TCR sequence derives from a woman aged 60-70 years in good health. Sequenced material: blood.

CDR3 nucleotide sequence: TGTGCCGGCATCTACGATCGGGGAGTGGAGACCCAGTACTTC. Translating gives CAGIYDRGVETQYF. V is TRBV7-2 and J is TRBJ2-5, with D tentatively TRBD2 (5 bases). In germline, CDR1 is SGHTA, CDR2 FQGNSA. The CDR3 spans 14 residues. V lost 11 bases and J 5 bases, leaving 21 bases between the germline ends.